Below, 16 T cell receptor beta chains from the same sample are listed, as sequenced in a study of TIL therapy for anti-PD-1-resistant metastatic lung cancer. Time point described: pre-treatment sample, taken before nivolumab and TIL therapy. Sequencing used immunoSEQ v3. The protocol was immunoSEQ multiplex PCR, while the TCRdb copy is restricted to in-frame clones and leaves out a portion. The sample shows some 60,000 clones, around 63% of them seen only once. Sequencing used blood, obtained at baseline. These receptors came from a person aged 25 to 79 with non-small cell lung cancer.

V is TRBV6-5 and J is TRBJ1-3; possibly TRBD1 for D (6 bases). The CDR3 extends over 15 amino acids. Trimming removed 6 bases at V and 0 bases at J, with 12 bases between. Looked up from germline, CDR1 is MNHEY and CDR2 is SVGAGI. CDR3 amino acids: CASRAAGASGNTIYF. For the CDR3, the DNA is TGTGCCAGCAGGGCGGCGGGGGCCTCTGGAAACACCATATATTTT.

The CDR3 here is CASSLLPARTDTQYF. CDR3 nucleotide sequence: TGTGCCAGCAGCTTGCTTCCGGCCCGCACAGATACGCAGTATTTT. The gene calls are TRBV7-9 and TRBJ2-3, with no clear D. CDR3 length equals 15 residues. The V gene's germline CDR1 is SEHNR and CDR2 FQNEAQ (reference sequence). Trimming stripped 3 bases from V and 1 base from J, with 11 bases between.

This clone showed up just a few times. The rearrangement joins TRBV2 to TRBJ1-5; no reliable D call. The V and J ends lost 2 bases and 0 bases respectively, with 8 bases between them. The germline gives CDR1 SNHLY, CDR2 FYNNEI. The CDR3 loop spans 15 amino acids. The CDR3 bases are TGTGCCAGCAGTGAATATCGGTTTAGCAATCAGCCCCAGCATTTT. It yields the protein CASSEYRFSNQPQHF.

This clone was detected a few times. V gene TRBV19 combines with J gene TRBJ1-2; tentatively, D is TRBD1 (5 bases). The CDR3 totals 14 residues. Germline V lookup: CDR1 LNHDA, CDR2 SQIVND (reference sequence). Deletions cut 7 bases from V and 6 bases from J, with 18 bases between. CDR3: CASKWDELTDGYTF. The CDR3 DNA follows: TGTGCCAGTAAATGGGACGAGTTGACTGATGGCTACACCTTC.

J is TRBJ2-5 and V is TRBV9; D gene ambiguous. Germline values: CDR1 SGDLS, CDR2 YYNGEE. The length of the CDR3 is 14 residues. V was shortened by 3 bases and J by 5 bases, with 14 bases between the two germline ends. The CDR3 loop reads CASSALLGLETQYF. Written as DNA, the CDR3 is TGTGCCAGCAGCGCTCTGCTGGGCCTGGAGACCCAGTACTTC.

Only a few counts were recorded for this clone. This chain joins TRBV27 and TRBJ2-7, with 10 nucleotides matching TRBD1. Germline CDR1 reads MNHEY; CDR2 reads SMNVEV (reference sequence). V dropped 6 bases and J dropped 2; count of bases not matched to a gene: 13. The CDR3 sequence is 17 residues long. This chain's CDR3 is CASSPQGPGQGTYEQYF. Written as DNA, the CDR3 is TGTGCCAGCAGCCCACAGGGGCCGGGACAGGGGACCTACGAGCAGTACTTC.

The chain carries TRBV29-1 and TRBJ2-6; D perhaps matches TRBD2 (6 bases). The CDR3 contains 13 residues. Germline loops: CDR1 SQVTM, CDR2 ANQGSEA. The V end lost 7 bases, the J end lost 2 bases, and 9 bases lay between the germline ends. The CDR3 is CSGGGAGANVLTF. The CDR3 DNA reads as TGCAGCGGCGGAGGGGCTGGGGCCAACGTCCTGACTTTC.

This clone has a handful of counts. This chain joins TRBV6-1 and TRBJ1-6; D not certain. The germline V gene encodes CDR1 MNHNS and CDR2 SASEGT. V shed 6 bases and J shed 7 bases, with 4 bases lying between them. This CDR3 spans 11 amino acids. The CDR3 spells CASRNNSPLHF. For the CDR3, the DNA is TGTGCCAGCAGGAACAATTCACCCCTCCACTTT.

Worth noting for this clone: Within the sample, other DNA sequences also encode this same CDR3. The chain couples TRBV5-1 to TRBJ2-2; a weak D match, TRBD1 (5 bases). The ends were cut back, 3 bases at V and 0 bases at J, with 6 bases in the middle. The CDR3 covers 14 residues. CDR1 is SGHRS and CDR2 is YFSETQ in the germline V gene. The CDR3 here is CASSSDTNTGELFF. The CDR3 DNA reads TGCGCCAGCAGCTCGGACACGAACACCGGGGAGCTGTTTTTT.

V and J are TRBV2 and TRBJ1-1; D unclear. The CDR3 length is 14 residues. Germline V gives CDR1 SNHLY, CDR2 FYNNEI. The V and J ends lost 2 bases and 2 bases respectively, with 9 bases between them. The CDR3, as DNA: TGTGCCAGCAGTGAATTGGGAGCAAACACTGAAGCTTTCTTT. This sequence encodes CASSELGANTEAFF.

CDR3 sequence reads: CASSGGQNSGRRTGELFF. The CDR3 DNA sequence: TGTGCCAGCAGCGGGGGGCAAAATAGCGGGAGGAGAACCGGGGAGCTGTTTTTT. This chain links TRBV9 with TRBJ2-2; 10 bases are a match to TRBD2. The CDR3 extends over 18 amino acids. Germline V gene data show CDR1 as SGDLS and CDR2 as YYNGEE. With V trimmed by 3 bases and J by 5 bases, 13 bases remained unmatched. The full variable domain, completed using reference TRBV9 and TRBJ2-2, is DSGVTQTPKHLITATGQRVTLRCSPRSGDLSVYWYQQSLDQGLQFLIQYYNGEERAKGNILERFSAQQFPDLHSELNLSSLELGDSALYFCASSGGQNSGRRTGELFFGEGSRLTVL.

This chain uses TRBV6-6 with TRBJ1-5, with a weak D call TRBD1 (5 bases). Germline V gene sequence: CDR1 MNHNY, CDR2 SVGAGI (reference sequence). Trimming stripped 5 bases from V and 7 bases from J, with 12 bases between. This CDR3 spans 13 amino acids. The CDR3: CASSTGGGQPQHF. The CDR3 DNA follows: TGTGCCAGCAGTACCGGGGGGGGACAGCCCCAGCATTTT.

The chain couples TRBV6-6 to TRBJ2-2; no firm D call. Trimming pared 3 bases from V and 3 bases from J, leaving 5 bases between. The CDR3 runs to 13 residues. Germline lookup yields CDR1 MNHNY and CDR2 SVGAGI (reference sequence). CDR3 loop: CASSYVYTGELFF. CDR3 nucleotides: TGTGCCAGCAGTTATGTATACACCGGGGAGCTGTTTTTT.

This clone was seen only a few times. The chain recombines TRBV11-3 with TRBJ1-1; the D is unclear. With 8 bases removed from V and 1 base from J, the gap between germline ends came to 11 bases. Germline CDR1 reads SGHNT; CDR2 reads YENEEA. The CDR3 loop spans 13 amino acids. The CDR3 is CASSQVQNTEAFF. CDR3 DNA sequence: TGTGCCAGCTCCCAGGTGCAGAACACTGAAGCTTTCTTT.

The genes are TRBV5-6 and TRBJ1-2; D unclear. This CDR3 is 16 amino acids long. Germline CDR1 and CDR2: SGHDT and YYEEEE. V was shortened by 1 base and J by 6 bases, with 19 bases between the two germline ends. The chain's CDR3 is CASSLLEVSPENGYTF. The CDR3 DNA reads as TGTGCCAGCAGCTTGCTGGAAGTCTCGCCTGAGAATGGCTACACCTTC.

As DNA, the CDR3 is TGCGCCAGCAGCTTGGTTTTGGCGGGACCCTACGAGCAGTACTTC. This sequence encodes CASSLVLAGPYEQYF. V usage is TRBV5-1 and J usage is TRBJ2-7; tentative D call: TRBD2 (6 bases). This CDR3 has 15 amino acids. Germline CDR1 reads SGHRS; CDR2 reads YFSETQ. V was cut by 0 bases and J by 2 bases, with 12 bases left in between.